This T cell receptor (beta chain) comes out of a study of TIL therapy for anti-PD-1-resistant metastatic lung cancer. Across the whole study: Progressing patients received lymphodepletion, expanded TIL infusion and IL-2. By whole-exome sequencing, median non-synonymous tumor mutation burden was around 1.5 mutations per megabase.

This was the immunoSEQ v3 assay. The repertoire was sequenced with immunoSEQ multiplex PCR; TCRdb's copy has only in-frame clones and lacks some. The sample holds tens of thousands of clones, roughly 78% seen once. Time point noted: pre-treatment sample, taken before nivolumab and TIL therapy. Patients were adults with stage 4 NSCLC. Germline V lookup: CDR1 SQVTM, CDR2 ANQGSEA. V was pared by 2 bases and J by 5 bases, with 7 bases between. The CDR3 sequence is 12 residues long. V is TRBV29-1 and J is TRBJ2-1, with D tentatively TRBD1 (5 bases). This clonotype originated in a man aged 65 to 85 with non-small cell lung cancer. The sample was blood, taken at baseline. Written as DNA, the CDR3 is TGCAGCGTTGAAAAGGGGAACAATGAGCAGTTCTTC. Translation gives CSVEKGNNEQFF.